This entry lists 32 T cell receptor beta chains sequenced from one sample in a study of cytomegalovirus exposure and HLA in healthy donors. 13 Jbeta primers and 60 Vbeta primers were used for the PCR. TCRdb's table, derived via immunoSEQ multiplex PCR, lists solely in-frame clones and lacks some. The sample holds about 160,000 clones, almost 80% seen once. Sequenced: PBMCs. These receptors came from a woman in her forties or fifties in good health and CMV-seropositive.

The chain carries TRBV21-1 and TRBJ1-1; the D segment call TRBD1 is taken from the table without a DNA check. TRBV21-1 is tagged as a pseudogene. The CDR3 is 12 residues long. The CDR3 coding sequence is TGTGCCAGCAGCAAGAAGCAGGGGGAAGCTTTCTTT. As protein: CASSKKQGEAFF.

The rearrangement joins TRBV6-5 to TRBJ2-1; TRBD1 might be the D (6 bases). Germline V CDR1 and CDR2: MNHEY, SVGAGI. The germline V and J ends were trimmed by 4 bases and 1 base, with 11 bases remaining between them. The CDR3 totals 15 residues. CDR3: CASSLQGRSYNEQFF. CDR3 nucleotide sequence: TGTGCCAGCAGTTTACAGGGTCGATCCTACAATGAGCAGTTCTTC.

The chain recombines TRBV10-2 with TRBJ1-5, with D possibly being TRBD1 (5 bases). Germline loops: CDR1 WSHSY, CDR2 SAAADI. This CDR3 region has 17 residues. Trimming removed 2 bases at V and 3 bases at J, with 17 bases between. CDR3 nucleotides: TGCGCCAGCAGTGAGCCCTCCGGGGGGAGAAACAATCAGCCCCAGCATTTT. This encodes CASSEPSGGRNNQPQHF.

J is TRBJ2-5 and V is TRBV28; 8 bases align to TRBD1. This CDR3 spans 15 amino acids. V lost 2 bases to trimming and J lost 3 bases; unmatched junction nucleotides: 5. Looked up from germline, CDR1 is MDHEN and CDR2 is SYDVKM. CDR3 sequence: CASSLGGQAKETQYF. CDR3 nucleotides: TGTGCCAGCAGTTTAGGGGGACAGGCAAAAGAGACCCAGTACTTC.

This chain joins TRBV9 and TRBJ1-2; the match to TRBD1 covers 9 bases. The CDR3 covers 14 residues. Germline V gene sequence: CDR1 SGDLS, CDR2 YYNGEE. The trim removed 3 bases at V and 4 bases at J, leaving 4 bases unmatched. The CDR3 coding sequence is TGTGCCAGCAGCGCCGGACAGGGGTTCTATGGCTACACCTTC. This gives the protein CASSAGQGFYGYTF.

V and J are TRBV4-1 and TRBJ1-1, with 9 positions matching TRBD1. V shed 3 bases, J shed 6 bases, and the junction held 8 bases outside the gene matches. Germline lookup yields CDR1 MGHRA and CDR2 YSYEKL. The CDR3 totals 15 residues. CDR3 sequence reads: CASSQGDRAVAEAFF. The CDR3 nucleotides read TGCGCCAGCAGCCAGGGGGACAGGGCCGTGGCTGAAGCTTTCTTT.

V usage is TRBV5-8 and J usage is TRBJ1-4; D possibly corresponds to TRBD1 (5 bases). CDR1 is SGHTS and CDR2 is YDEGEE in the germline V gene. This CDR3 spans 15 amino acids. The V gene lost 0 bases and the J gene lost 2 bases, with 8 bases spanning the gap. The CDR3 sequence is CASSLVGTTNEKLFF. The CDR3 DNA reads TGTGCCAGCAGCTTGGTCGGGACTACTAATGAAAAACTGTTTTTT.

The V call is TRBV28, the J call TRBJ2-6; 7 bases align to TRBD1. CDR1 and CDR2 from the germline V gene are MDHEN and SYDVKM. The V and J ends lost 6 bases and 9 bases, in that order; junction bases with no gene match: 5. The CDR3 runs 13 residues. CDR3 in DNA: TGTGCCAGCAGACGGACAGGCGACAACGTCCTGACTTTC. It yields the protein CASRRTGDNVLTF.

The DNA of the CDR3 is TGTGCCAGCAGTGAATCTGATGGGGCCTATTTCTACAATGAGCAGTTCTTC. It translates to CASSESDGAYFYNEQFF. This chain uses TRBV2 with TRBJ2-1; tentative D call: TRBD1 (5 bases). V lost 2 bases, J lost 3 bases, and 17 bases lay in between. From germline, CDR1 is SNHLY and CDR2 FYNNEI. CDR3 length: 17 residues. Variable domain in full (rest from reference TRBV2 and TRBJ2-1): EPEVTQTPSHQVTQMGQEVILRCVPISNHLYFYWYRQILGQKVEFLVSFYNNEISEKSEIFDDQFSVERPDGSNFTLKIRSTKLEDSAMYFCASSESDGAYFYNEQFFGPGTRLTVL.

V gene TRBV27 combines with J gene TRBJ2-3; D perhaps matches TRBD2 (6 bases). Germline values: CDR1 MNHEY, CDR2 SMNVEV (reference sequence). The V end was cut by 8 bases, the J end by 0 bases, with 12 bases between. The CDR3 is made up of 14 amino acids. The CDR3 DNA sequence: TGTGCCAGCGGGGGTGCGGGGAGCACAGATACGCAGTATTTT. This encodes CASGGAGSTDTQYF.

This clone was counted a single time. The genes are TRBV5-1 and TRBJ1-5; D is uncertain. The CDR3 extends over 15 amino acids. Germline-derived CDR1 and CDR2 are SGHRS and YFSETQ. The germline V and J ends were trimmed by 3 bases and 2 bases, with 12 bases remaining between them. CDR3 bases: TGCGCCAGCAGCTACGGACTCGACGGCAATCAGCCCCAGCATTTT. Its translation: CASSYGLDGNQPQHF.

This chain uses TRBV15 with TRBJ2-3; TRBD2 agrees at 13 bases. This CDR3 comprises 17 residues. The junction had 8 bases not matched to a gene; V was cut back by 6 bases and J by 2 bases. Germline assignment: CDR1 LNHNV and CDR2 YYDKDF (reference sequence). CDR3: CATRDRTSGGSTDTQYF. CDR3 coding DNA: TGTGCCACCAGAGACCGGACTAGCGGGGGATCCACAGATACGCAGTATTTT. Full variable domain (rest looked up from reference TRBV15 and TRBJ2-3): DAMVIQNPRYQVTQFGKPVTLSCSQTLNHNVMYWYQQKSSQAPKLLFHYYDKDFNNEADTPDNFQSRRPNTSFCFLDIRSPGLGDTAMYLCATRDRTSGGSTDTQYFGPGTRLTVL.

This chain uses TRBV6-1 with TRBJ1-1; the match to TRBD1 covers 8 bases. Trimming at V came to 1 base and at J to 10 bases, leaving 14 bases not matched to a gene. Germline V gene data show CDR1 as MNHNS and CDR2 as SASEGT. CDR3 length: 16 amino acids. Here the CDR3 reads CASSEGLGPGGKVAFF. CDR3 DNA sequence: TGTGCCAGCAGTGAAGGGTTGGGGCCAGGGGGCAAAGTAGCTTTCTTT.

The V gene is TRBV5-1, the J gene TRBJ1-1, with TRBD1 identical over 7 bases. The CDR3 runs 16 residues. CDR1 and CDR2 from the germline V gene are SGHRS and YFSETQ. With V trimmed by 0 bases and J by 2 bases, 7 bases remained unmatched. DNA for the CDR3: TGCGCCAGCAGCTTGGCCGGACAGGTAGGAAACACTGAAGCTTTCTTT. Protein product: CASSLAGQVGNTEAFF.

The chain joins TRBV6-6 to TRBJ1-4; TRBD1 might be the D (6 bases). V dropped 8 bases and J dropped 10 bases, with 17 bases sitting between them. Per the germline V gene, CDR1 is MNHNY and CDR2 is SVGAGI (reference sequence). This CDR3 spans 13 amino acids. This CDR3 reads CASFRPGAGKLFF. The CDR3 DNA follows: TGTGCCAGCTTTCGACCAGGGGCTGGAAAACTGTTTTTT.

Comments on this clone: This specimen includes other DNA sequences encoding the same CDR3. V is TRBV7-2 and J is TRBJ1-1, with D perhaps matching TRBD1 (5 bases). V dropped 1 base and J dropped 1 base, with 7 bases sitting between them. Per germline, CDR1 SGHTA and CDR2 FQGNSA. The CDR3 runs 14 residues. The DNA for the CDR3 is TGTGCCAGCAGCTTAGTGGGGGGGAACACTGAAGCTTTCTTT. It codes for CASSLVGGNTEAFF.

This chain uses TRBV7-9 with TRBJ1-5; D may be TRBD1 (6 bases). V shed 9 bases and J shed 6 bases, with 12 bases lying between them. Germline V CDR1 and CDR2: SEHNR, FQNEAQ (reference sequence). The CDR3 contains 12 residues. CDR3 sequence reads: CASSKGVQPQHF. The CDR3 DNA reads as TGTGCCAGTTCCAAGGGGGTTCAGCCCCAGCATTTT.

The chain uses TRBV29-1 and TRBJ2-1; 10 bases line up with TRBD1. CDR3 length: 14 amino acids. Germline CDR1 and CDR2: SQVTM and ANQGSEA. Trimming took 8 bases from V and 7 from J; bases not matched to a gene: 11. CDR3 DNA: TGCAGCTCCCACCCGGGACAGGGGTTAAATGAGCAGTTCTTC. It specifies CSSHPGQGLNEQFF.

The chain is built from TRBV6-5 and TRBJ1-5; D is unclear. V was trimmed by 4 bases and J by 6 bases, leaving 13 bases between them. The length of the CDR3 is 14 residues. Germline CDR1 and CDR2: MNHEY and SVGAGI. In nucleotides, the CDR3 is TGTGCCAGCAGTTGCTCGAGGTCCGCTCAGCCCCAGCATTTT. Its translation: CASSCSRSAQPQHF.

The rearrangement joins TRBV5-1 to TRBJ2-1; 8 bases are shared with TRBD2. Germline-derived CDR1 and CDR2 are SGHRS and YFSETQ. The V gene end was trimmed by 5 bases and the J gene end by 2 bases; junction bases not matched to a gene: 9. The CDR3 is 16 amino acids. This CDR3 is CASRPNSGVAYNEQFF. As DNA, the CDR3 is TGCGCCAGCAGACCCAATAGCGGGGTTGCCTACAATGAGCAGTTCTTC.

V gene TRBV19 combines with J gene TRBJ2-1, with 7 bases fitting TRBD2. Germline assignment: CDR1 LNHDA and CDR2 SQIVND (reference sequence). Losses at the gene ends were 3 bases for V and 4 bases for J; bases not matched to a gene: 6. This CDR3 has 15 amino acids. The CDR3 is CASSMGLADYNEQFF. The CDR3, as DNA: TGTGCCAGTAGTATGGGGCTAGCGGATTACAATGAGCAGTTCTTC.

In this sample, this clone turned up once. In DNA form, the CDR3 reads TGTGCCAGCAGTGAAGGGACAGGGAGGTACGAGCAGTACTTC. This sequence encodes CASSEGTGRYEQYF. The gene calls are TRBV25-1 and TRBJ2-7, with 9 bases matching TRBD1. This CDR3 is 14 amino acids long. Germline assignment: CDR1 MGHDK and CDR2 SYGVNS. The V gene end was trimmed by 2 bases and the J gene end by 4 bases; junction bases not matched to a gene: 3.

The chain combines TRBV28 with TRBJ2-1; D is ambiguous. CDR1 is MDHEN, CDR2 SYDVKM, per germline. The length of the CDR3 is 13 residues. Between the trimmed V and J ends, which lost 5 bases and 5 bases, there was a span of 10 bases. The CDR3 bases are TGTGCCAGCAGTCCCGTCCGGGACAATGAGCAGTTCTTC. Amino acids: CASSPVRDNEQFF.

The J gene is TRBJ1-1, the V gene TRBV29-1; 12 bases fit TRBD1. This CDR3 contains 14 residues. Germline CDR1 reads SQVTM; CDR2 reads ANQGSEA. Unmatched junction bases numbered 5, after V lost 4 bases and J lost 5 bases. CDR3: CSVVGGQGATEAFF. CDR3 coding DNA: TGCAGCGTTGTGGGGGGACAGGGGGCGACTGAAGCTTTCTTT.

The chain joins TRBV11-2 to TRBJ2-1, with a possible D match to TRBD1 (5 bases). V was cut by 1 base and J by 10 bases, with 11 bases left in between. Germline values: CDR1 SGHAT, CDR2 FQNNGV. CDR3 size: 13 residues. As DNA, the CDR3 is TGTGCCAGCAGCTTAGCCCCTTACAGGGAGCAGTTCTTC. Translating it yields CASSLAPYREQFF.

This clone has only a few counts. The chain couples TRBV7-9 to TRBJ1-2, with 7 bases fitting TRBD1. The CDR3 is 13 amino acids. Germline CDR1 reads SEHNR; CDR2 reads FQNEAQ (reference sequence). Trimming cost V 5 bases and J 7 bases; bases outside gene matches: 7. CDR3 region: CASSPRGGGGYTF. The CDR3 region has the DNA TGTGCCAGCAGCCCCCGAGGGGGCGGTGGCTACACCTTC. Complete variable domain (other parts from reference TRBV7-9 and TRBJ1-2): DTGVSQNPRHKITKRGQNVTFRCDPISEHNRLYWYRQTLGQGPEFLTYFQNEAQLEKSRLLSDRFSAERPKGSFSTLEIQRTEQGDSAMYLCASSPRGGGGYTFGSGTRLTVV.

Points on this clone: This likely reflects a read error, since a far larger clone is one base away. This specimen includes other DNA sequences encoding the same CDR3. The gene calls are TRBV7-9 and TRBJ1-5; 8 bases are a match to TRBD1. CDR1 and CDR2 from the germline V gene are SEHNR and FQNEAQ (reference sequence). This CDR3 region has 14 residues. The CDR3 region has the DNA TGTGCTAGCAGCTCGACAGGGGGCAATCAGCCCCAGCATTTT. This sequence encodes CASSSTGGNQPQHF.

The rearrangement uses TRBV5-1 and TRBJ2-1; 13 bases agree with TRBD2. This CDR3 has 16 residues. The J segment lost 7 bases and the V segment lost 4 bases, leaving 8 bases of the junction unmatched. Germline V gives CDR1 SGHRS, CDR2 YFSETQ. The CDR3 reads CASSGTSGGARNEQFF. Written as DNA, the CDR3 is TGCGCCAGCAGCGGTACTAGCGGGGGGGCCAGGAATGAGCAGTTCTTC.

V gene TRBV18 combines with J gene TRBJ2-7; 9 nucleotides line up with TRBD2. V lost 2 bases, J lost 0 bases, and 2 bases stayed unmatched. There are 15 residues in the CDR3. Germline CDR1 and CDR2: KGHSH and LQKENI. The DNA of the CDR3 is TGTGCCAGCTCACCAGCTAGCGGGATCTCCTACGAGCAGTACTTC. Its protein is CASSPASGISYEQYF.

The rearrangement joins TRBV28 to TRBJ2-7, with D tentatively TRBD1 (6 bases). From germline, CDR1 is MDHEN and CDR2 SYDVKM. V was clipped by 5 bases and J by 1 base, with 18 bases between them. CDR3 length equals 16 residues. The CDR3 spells CASSTLDRRLSYEQYF. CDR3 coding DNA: TGTGCCAGCAGTACCTTAGACAGGCGCCTTTCCTACGAGCAGTACTTC.

CDR3 nucleotide sequence: TGCGCCAGCAGCCAAGAAGCCGGGAAGACCCGAACTTACGAGCAGTACTTC. Amino acid sequence: CASSQEAGKTRTYEQYF. The V and J genes are TRBV4-1 and TRBJ2-7, with a weak D call TRBD2 (5 bases). The V gene lost 0 bases and the J gene lost 4 bases, with 19 bases spanning the gap. This CDR3 comprises 17 residues. Germline V CDR1 and CDR2: MGHRA, YSYEKL.

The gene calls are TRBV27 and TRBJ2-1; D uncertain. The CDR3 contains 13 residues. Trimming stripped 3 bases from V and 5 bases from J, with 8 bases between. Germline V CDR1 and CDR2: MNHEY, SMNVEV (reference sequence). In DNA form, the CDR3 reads TGTGCCAGCAGTTTCCCGGGTGACAATGAGCAGTTCTTC. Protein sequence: CASSFPGDNEQFF.